This is a list of T cell receptor beta chains from one sample in a study of shared clonotypes between healthy human individuals. Repertoires were generated with immunoSEQ multiplex PCR, while TCRdb's copy carries only in-frame clones and drops some. Of more than 2 million clones in the sample, approximately 94% are singletons; the top ten hold 0.85% to 1.2%. The sequenced material came from naive CD8+ T cells sorted from blood. Receptors were obtained from a man aged 18 to 30 in good health. CDR3s include the opening cysteine and the closing phenylalanine or tryptophan. Fields, in order: CDR3 protein, CDR3 DNA, D gene, V gene, clone size, J gene. The D gene is left open where the match is weak. The size of a clone is reported for some rows only, either as once, few or many, or as a class for expanded clones.

CATQQWGGNYGYTF | TGTGCCACCCAGCAGTGGGGGGGGAACTATGGCTACACCTTC | . | TRBV28 | once | TRBJ1-2
CASSVGPDSILTGNTIYF | TGCGCCAGCAGCGTTGGCCCCGACAGCATCCTAACTGGAAACACCATATATTTT | . | TRBV4-1 | . | TRBJ1-3
CASSGRAGSTDTQYF | TGTGCCAGCAGCGGAAGAGCGGGGAGCACAGATACGCAGTATTTT | TRBD2 | TRBV13 | . | TRBJ2-3
CASNFDATARNTEAFF | TGTGCCAGCAATTTTGACGCGACAGCCCGGAACACTGAAGCTTTCTTT | . | TRBV28 | . | TRBJ1-1
CASSPLAPDTQYF | TGTGCCAGCAGCCCCCTCGCGCCCGATACGCAGTATTTT | . | TRBV14 | . | TRBJ2-3
CASGPWGDTQYF | TGTGCCAGCGGTCCATGGGGGGATACGCAGTATTTT | . | TRBV9 | . | TRBJ2-3
CASRGMEFSSF | TGTGCCAGCAGGGGCATGGAGTTTTCATCGTTC | . | TRBV6-1 | . | TRBJ1-2
CASSVESTYNEQFF | TGTGCCAGCAGCGTAGAGAGTACCTACAATGAGCAGTTCTTC | . | TRBV9 | . | TRBJ2-1
CASSLAEGGEETQYF | TGTGCCAGCAGCTTGGCCGAAGGGGGCGAGGAGACCCAGTACTTC | TRBD1 | TRBV5-4 | . | TRBJ2-5
CASSYVREPDTQYF | TGTGCCAGCAGTTACGTCCGGGAGCCAGATACGCAGTATTTT | . | TRBV6-5 | . | TRBJ2-3
CSVLSGRASYEQYF | TGCAGCGTCCTTAGCGGGAGAGCCTCCTACGAGCAGTACTTC | TRBD2 | TRBV29-1 | . | TRBJ2-7
CATSSDGSGANVLTF | TGTGCCACCAGCAGTGATGGCTCTGGGGCCAACGTCCTGACTTTC | . | TRBV15 | . | TRBJ2-6
CASSQAYLLGDYSMNTEAFF | TGCGCCAGCAGCCAGGCCTATCTCTTAGGGGATTACTCCATGAACACTGAAGCTTTCTTT | . | TRBV4-1 | . | TRBJ1-1
CASSHGLRLDEQYF | TGTGCCAGCAGCCACGGACTAAGGTTGGACGAGCAGTACTTC | . | TRBV5-8 | . | TRBJ2-7
CASTEMHGQPQHF | TGTGCCAGCACCGAAATGCACGGTCAGCCCCAGCATTTT | . | TRBV27 | once | TRBJ1-5
CASSEWSENQPQHF | TGTGCCAGCAGTGAATGGTCCGAGAATCAGCCCCAGCATTTT | . | TRBV25-1 | . | TRBJ1-5
CASSLALGAFF | TGTGCCAGCAGCTTGGCTTTAGGAGCTTTCTTT | . | TRBV7-9 | . | TRBJ1-1
CASSGLAGSLDGDTQYF | TGTGCCAGTTCGGGACTAGCGGGATCACTAGATGGAGATACGCAGTATTTT | TRBD2 | TRBV2 | . | TRBJ2-3
CASSGDRLYQPQHF | TGCGCCAGCAGTGGGGACAGACTATATCAGCCCCAGCATTTT | TRBD1 | TRBV5-1 | . | TRBJ1-5
CASELTDRGLDEQYF | TGTGCCAGCGAGCTAACGGACAGGGGGCTAGACGAGCAGTACTTC | TRBD1 | TRBV5-8 | . | TRBJ2-7
CASSQDPGWETNTGELFF | TGTGCCAGCAGCCAAGATCCGGGATGGGAAACGAACACCGGGGAGCTGTTTTTT | . | TRBV14 | . | TRBJ2-2
CASSSSGRGEQFF | TGTGCCAGCAGCTCAAGCGGGAGGGGGGAGCAGTTCTTC | TRBD2 | TRBV6-4 | once | TRBJ2-1
CASSETSGVTDTQYF | TGTGCCAGCAGTGAAACTAGCGGCGTCACAGATACGCAGTATTTT | TRBD2 | TRBV6-1 | . | TRBJ2-3
CASSQTAGAYNEQFF | TGTGCCAGCAGCCAAACGGCAGGGGCCTACAATGAGCAGTTCTTC | . | TRBV4-2 | . | TRBJ2-1
CASDGGAYEQYF | TGTGCCAGCGATGGAGGTGCCTACGAGCAGTACTTC | . | TRBV7-9 | . | TRBJ2-7
CASSLWSGSSYEQYF | TGCGCCAGCAGCTTGTGGTCAGGGAGCTCCTACGAGCAGTACTTC | . | TRBV5-1 | . | TRBJ2-7
CASSSQGAKAFF | TGTGCCAGCAGCTCACAGGGGGCAAAGGCTTTCTTT | TRBD1 | TRBV13 | . | TRBJ1-1
CASSSYNYGYTF | TGTGCCAGCAGTTCCTATAACTATGGCTACACCTTC | . | TRBV28 | few | TRBJ1-2
CASSYGDATNEKLFF | TGTGCCAGCAGCTACGGAGATGCAACTAATGAAAAACTGTTTTTT | . | TRBV14 | . | TRBJ1-4
CASSLGGVPNEKLFF | TGTGCCAGCAGCTTAGGGGGGGTTCCTAATGAAAAACTGTTTTTT | . | TRBV7-2 | . | TRBJ1-4
CASSPDWGEKLFF | TGTGCCAGCTCACCGGACTGGGGTGAAAAACTGTTTTTT | . | TRBV18 | . | TRBJ1-4
CASSSGLGAEAFF | TGTGCCAGCAGCTCAGGGTTGGGGGCTGAAGCTTTCTTT | . | TRBV6-6 | . | TRBJ1-1
CASRRSDRANVLTF | TGTGCCAGCAGGCGGTCGGATCGGGCCAACGTCCTGACTTTC | . | TRBV27 | . | TRBJ2-6
CASSYFVGSGNTIYF | TGTGCCAGCAGTTACTTCGTGGGCTCTGGAAACACCATATATTTT | . | TRBV6-6 | . | TRBJ1-3
CASSQSQDRVDYNGYTF | TGCGCCAGCAGCCAATCACAGGACAGGGTGGATTACAATGGCTACACCTTC | TRBD1 | TRBV4-3 | . | TRBJ1-2
CSAVDRDGETQYF | TGCAGCGCTGTGGACAGGGATGGGGAGACCCAGTACTTC | TRBD1 | TRBV29-1 | . | TRBJ2-5
CASSHNRGGTEAFF | TGCGCCAGCAGCCATAATAGGGGGGGCACTGAAGCTTTCTTT | . | TRBV4-1 | . | TRBJ1-1
CASSHGENTGELFF | TGCGCCAGCAGCCATGGCGAGAACACCGGGGAGCTGTTTTTT | . | TRBV4-1 | once | TRBJ2-2
CASSPSSGSYEQYF | TGTGCCAGCAGCCCCTCGAGTGGCTCCTACGAGCAGTACTTC | . | TRBV7-9 | few | TRBJ2-7